One sample yielded the 2 T cell receptor beta chains listed below, sequenced in a study of T cells expressing NK-cell markers. TCRdb re-analyzed the 5' RACE reads; it lists each CDR3 protein once, without DNA. The clone table shows roughly 160,000 distinct CDR3 sequences, with the ten largest holding less than 20%. The sequencing sample was made of blood T cells: a sorted CD56 or NKG2C T cell subset, CD4+ or CD8+ T cells, or bulk PBMC T cells (not recorded which). The receptors originated from a woman between 18 and 75 years old in good health.

This chain uses TRBV20-1 with TRBJ1-1; TCRdb picks TRBD1, but there is no DNA to check that call. The CDR3 contains 12 residues. CDR1 and CDR2 (germline): DFQATT, SNEGSKA (reference sequence). The CDR3 sequence: CSAYRGGTEAFF.

J is TRBJ1-2 and V is TRBV5-5; TCRdb gives TRBD1 as the D gene, but with no DNA this cannot be confirmed. Per germline, CDR1 SGHKS and CDR2 YYEKEE (reference sequence). CDR3 length: 18 amino acids. CDR3: CASSLMSGTGYLGYGYTF.